This TCR beta chain appears in the sequencing data of a study of T cell responses to AZD1222 COVID-19 vaccine. Broader study findings: White British ancestry dominated among donors, who included more females, and clonal diversity was possibly underestimated. Baseline serology detected seropositivity in only 6 or 7 AZD1222 recipients.

The CDR3 consists of 17 residues. The germline V gene has CDR1 SGHRS and CDR2 YFSETQ. The trim removed 6 bases at V and 0 bases at J, leaving 9 bases unmatched. Produced via immunoSEQ multiplex PCR; TCRdb's table is partial and in-frame only. The repertoire holds 100,000 to 150,000 clones, roughly 91% seen once, with 25% to 30% in the top ten. Of note for this clone: What it binds is unknown.

The chain links TRBV5-1 to TRBJ2-4; 10 bases fit TRBD2. This receptor was identified in an adult in good health. Sequencing used peripheral blood, obtained on day 0 of AZD1222 vaccination. As DNA, the CDR3 is TGCGCCAGCATGCAGCGGGAGGGTCCTCTAGCCAAAAACATTCAGTACTTC. Protein product: CASMQREGPLAKNIQYF.